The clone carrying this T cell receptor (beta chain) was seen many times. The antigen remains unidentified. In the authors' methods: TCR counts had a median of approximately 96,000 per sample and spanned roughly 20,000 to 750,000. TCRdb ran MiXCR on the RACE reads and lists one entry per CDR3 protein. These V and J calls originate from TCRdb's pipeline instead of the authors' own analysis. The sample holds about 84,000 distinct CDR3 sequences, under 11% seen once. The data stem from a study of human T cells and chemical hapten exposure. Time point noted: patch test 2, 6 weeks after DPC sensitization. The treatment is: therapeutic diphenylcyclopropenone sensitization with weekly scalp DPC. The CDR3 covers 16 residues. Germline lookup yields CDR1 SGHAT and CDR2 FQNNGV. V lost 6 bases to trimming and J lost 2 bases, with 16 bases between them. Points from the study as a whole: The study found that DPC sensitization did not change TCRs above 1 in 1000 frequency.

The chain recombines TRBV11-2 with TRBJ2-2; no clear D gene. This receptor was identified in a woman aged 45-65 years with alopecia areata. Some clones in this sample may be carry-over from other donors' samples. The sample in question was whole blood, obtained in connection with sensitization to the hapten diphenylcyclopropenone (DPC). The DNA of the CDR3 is TGTGCCAGCAGTTCACGGAGATTAATTAACACCGGGGAGCTGTTTTTT. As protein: CASSSRRLINTGELFF.